A single sample is the source of the 21 T cell receptor beta chains below, sequenced in a study of technical replicates of blood from a few donors. Sequencing used immunoSEQ multiplex PCR; TCRdb keeps in-frame clones, though not all of them. The sample has around 80,000 clones; roughly 90% are singletons. The sample was T cells isolated from PBMCs. The source is a human donor in good health.

The chain combines TRBV28 with TRBJ2-5; tentative D call: TRBD2 (5 bases). The CDR3 length is 11 residues. CDR1 is MDHEN and CDR2 is SYDVKM in the germline V gene. V lost 5 bases, J lost 4 bases, and 5 bases lay in between. The CDR3 region has the DNA TGTGCCAGCAGTGGGAGAGAGACCCAGTACTTC. As protein: CASSGRETQYF.

CDR3 residues: CASSLDRGQETQYF. Written as DNA, the CDR3 is TGTGCCAGCAGCCTGGACAGGGGCCAAGAGACCCAGTACTTC. This chain links TRBV14 with TRBJ2-5, with 9 bases identical to TRBD1. CDR1 and CDR2 (germline): SGHDN, FVKESK. J lost 1 base, V lost 4 bases, and 1 base had no gene match. This CDR3 contains 14 residues.

V and J are TRBV27 and TRBJ1-2; D is unresolved. V lost 2 bases and J 4 bases, leaving 11 bases between the germline ends. CDR3 length equals 14 residues. Germline CDR1 is MNHEY and CDR2 is SMNVEV (reference sequence). DNA for the CDR3: TGTGCCAGCAGTTTAAGTCGGAGCCTCTATGGCTACACCTTC. This encodes CASSLSRSLYGYTF.

V usage is TRBV7-2 and J usage is TRBJ2-7; unclear D gene. V lost 1 base to trimming and J lost 3 bases, with 4 bases between them. The CDR3 runs 12 residues. Germline assignment: CDR1 SGHTA and CDR2 FQGNSA. Here the CDR3 DNA reads TGTGCCAGCAGCTTAGACATCTACGAGCAGTACTTC. Protein sequence: CASSLDIYEQYF. Full variable domain (rest looked up from reference TRBV7-2 and TRBJ2-7): GAGVSQSPSNKVTEKGKDVELRCDPISGHTALYWYRQSLGQGLEFLIYFQGNSAPDKSGLPSDRFSAERTGGSVSTLTIQRTQQEDSAVYLCASSLDIYEQYFGPGTRLTVT.

The V gene is TRBV30, the J gene TRBJ1-2; 7 bases align to TRBD1. The ends lost 0 bases at V and 2 bases at J; junction bases unmatched: 12. Per germline, CDR1 GTSNPN and CDR2 SVGIG (reference sequence). The CDR3 has 17 residues. The CDR3 DNA sequence: TGTGCCTGGAGTGTACCCGCAAGAGACAGGGAAAACTATGGCTACACCTTC. Translation gives CAWSVPARDRENYGYTF.

The chain uses TRBV18 and TRBJ2-5; no clear D gene. Looked up from germline, CDR1 is KGHSH and CDR2 is LQKENI. The CDR3 contains 11 residues. The germline V and J ends were trimmed by 5 bases and 2 bases, with 3 bases remaining between them. CDR3 nucleotide sequence: TGTGCCAGCTCAGCGCAAGAGACCCAGTACTTC. This encodes CASSAQETQYF.

The chain uses TRBV27 and TRBJ2-7; a possible D gene is TRBD1 (7 bases). V lost 3 bases and J lost 6, with 24 bases in between. Germline CDR1 MNHEY, CDR2 SMNVEV (reference sequence). The CDR3 is 17 amino acids. CDR3: CASSFLRAGTGASEQYF. The DNA for the CDR3 is TGTGCCAGCAGTTTTTTACGGGCGGGAACAGGGGCGAGCGAGCAGTACTTC.

The V and J genes are TRBV5-1 and TRBJ2-7; possibly TRBD2 for D (6 bases). This CDR3 spans 13 amino acids. Trimming pared 0 bases from V and 6 bases from J, leaving 10 bases between. In germline, CDR1 is SGHRS, CDR2 YFSETQ. CDR3 DNA sequence: TGCGCCAGCAGCTTGGTTCAGGGAGGCGAGCAGTACTTC. Its protein is CASSLVQGGEQYF. Variable domain in full (rest from reference TRBV5-1 and TRBJ2-7): KAGVTQTPRYLIKTRGQQVTLSCSPISGHRSVSWYQQTPGQGLQFLFEYFSETQRNKGNFPGRFSGRQFSNSRSEMNVSTLELGDSALYLCASSLVQGGEQYFGPGTRLTVT.

The genes are TRBV19 and TRBJ1-2, with TRBD1 identical over 7 bases. With 5 bases clipped from V and 6 bases from J, the junction kept 12 bases outside the gene matches. The germline V gene encodes CDR1 LNHDA and CDR2 SQIVND (reference sequence). This CDR3 is built from 15 residues. This chain's CDR3 is CASSFTQGDVHGYTF. DNA for the CDR3: TGTGCCAGTAGTTTTACTCAGGGGGACGTCCATGGCTACACCTTC.

This clone was seen once. The chain is built from TRBV7-2 and TRBJ1-2; TRBD1 matches 7 bases. Germline assignment: CDR1 SGHTA and CDR2 FQGNSA. CDR3 length: 12 amino acids. The J segment lost 8 bases and the V segment lost 3 bases, leaving 3 bases of the junction unmatched. The CDR3 nucleotides read TGTGCCAGCAGCTTCGGGACAGAAGGCTACACCTTC. Translation: CASSFGTEGYTF.

This chain joins TRBV6-1 and TRBJ1-1; maybe TRBD1 (5 bases). This CDR3 comprises 15 residues. Trimming removed 2 bases at V and 7 bases at J, with 17 bases between. Germline V lookup: CDR1 MNHNS, CDR2 SASEGT. As DNA, the CDR3 is TGTGCCAGCAGTGAATTAGGGCAGGGCGAACGTGAAGCTTTCTTT. Translated, it gives CASSELGQGEREAFF.

The chain couples TRBV12-5 to TRBJ1-1; 8 bases line up with TRBD1. Germline loops: CDR1 LGHNT, CDR2 FRNRAP. The CDR3 runs 15 residues. V lost 6 bases to trimming and J lost 5 bases; unmatched junction nucleotides: 11. The DNA of the CDR3 is TGTGCTAGTGGCTACTCAGGGGGCCCTGGAACTGAAGCTTTCTTT. Protein: CASGYSGGPGTEAFF.

CDR3 DNA sequence: TGTGCCAGCAGCTTTGACAGGGGCCCGTACAATGAGCAGTTCTTC. Amino acids: CASSFDRGPYNEQFF. This rearrangement joins TRBV5-6 to TRBJ2-1, with 8 bases that match TRBD1. J lost 4 bases, V lost 2 bases, and 5 bases had no gene match. Germline assignment: CDR1 SGHDT and CDR2 YYEEEE. The CDR3 sequence is 15 residues long. Full variable domain (outside the CDR3, taken from reference TRBV5-6 and TRBJ2-1): DAGVTQSPTHLIKTRGQQVTLRCSPKSGHDTVSWYQQALGQGPQFIFQYYEEEERQRGNFPDRFSGHQFPNYSSELNVNALLLGDSALYLCASSFDRGPYNEQFFGPGTRLTVL.

The V call is TRBV27, the J call TRBJ2-5, with TRBD1 identical over 9 bases. Looked up from germline, CDR1 is MNHEY and CDR2 is SMNVEV (reference sequence). The CDR3 consists of 12 residues. Trimming cost V 9 bases and J 5 bases; bases outside gene matches: 4. The CDR3 sequence is CASGTGSETQYF. CDR3 sequence (DNA): TGTGCCAGTGGGACAGGGTCTGAGACCCAGTACTTC.

This chain links TRBV9 with TRBJ2-1, with TRBD2 matching over 7 bases. The V and J ends lost 3 bases and 3 bases, in that order; junction bases with no gene match: 9. The CDR3 is 16 amino acids. Germline V gives CDR1 SGDLS, CDR2 YYNGEE. CDR3 nucleotide sequence: TGTGCCAGCAGCGAATCCGGGAGGAACAACTACAATGAGCAGTTCTTC. The encoded protein is CASSESGRNNYNEQFF.

The V gene is TRBV6-1, the J gene TRBJ2-2, with 11 bases identical to TRBD2. V was clipped by 4 bases and J by 2 bases; unmatched bases: 6. The V gene's germline CDR1 is MNHNS and CDR2 SASEGT. CDR3 length: 17 amino acids. Here the CDR3 reads CASSVTLAGDNTGELFF. The CDR3 DNA reads as TGTGCCAGCAGTGTGACACTAGCGGGAGACAACACCGGGGAGCTGTTTTTT.

The chain uses TRBV27 and TRBJ1-5, with 12 bases that match TRBD1. In germline, CDR1 is MNHEY, CDR2 SMNVEV (reference sequence). There are 17 residues in the CDR3. V was clipped by 6 bases and J by 1 base; unmatched bases: 7. The CDR3 DNA reads as TGTGCCAGCAGCGCCGGGACAGGGGGCGCGAGCAATCAGCCCCAGCATTTT. Protein sequence: CASSAGTGGASNQPQHF.

The V and J genes are TRBV9 and TRBJ2-2, with TRBD2 matching 11 bases. Germline V gene sequence: CDR1 SGDLS, CDR2 YYNGEE. This CDR3 spans 15 amino acids. The ends lost 3 bases at V and 4 bases at J; junction bases unmatched: 2. As DNA, the CDR3 is TGTGCCAGCAGCGGGGGACTAGCGGTCACCGGGGAGCTGTTTTTT. This codes for CASSGGLAVTGELFF.

On this clone: At one end, the junction sequence differs from germline, possibly due to a read error. The chain joins TRBV27 to TRBJ1-4, with a possible D match to TRBD1 (5 bases). CDR3 length equals 14 residues. CDR1 is MNHEY and CDR2 is SMNVEV in the germline V gene (reference sequence). The CDR3 DNA is TGTGCCAGCAGACGTTGGGGCTCTAACGAAAAACTGTTTTTT. Amino acids: CASRRWGSNEKLFF.

This chain connects TRBV5-1 to TRBJ1-3; D ambiguous. Germline assignment: CDR1 SGHRS and CDR2 YFSETQ. The CDR3 is 14 amino acids. V shed 7 bases and J shed 4 bases, with 15 bases lying between them. For the CDR3, the DNA is TGCGCCAGCCACCTCGGGGTGCAAGGAAACACCATATATTTT. Translation gives CASHLGVQGNTIYF. Complete variable domain (other parts from reference TRBV5-1 and TRBJ1-3): KAGVTQTPRYLIKTRGQQVTLSCSPISGHRSVSWYQQTPGQGLQFLFEYFSETQRNKGNFPGRFSGRQFSNSRSEMNVSTLELGDSALYLCASHLGVQGNTIYFGEGSWLTVV.

The chain has TRBV4-3 and TRBJ2-7; D not resolved. V was cut by 0 bases and J by 6 bases, with 9 bases left in between. Germline CDR1 is LGHNA and CDR2 is YSLEER. CDR3 length: 13 amino acids. The CDR3 region is CASSQEDICEQYF. In DNA form, the CDR3 reads TGCGCCAGCAGCCAAGAAGACATCTGCGAGCAGTACTTC.